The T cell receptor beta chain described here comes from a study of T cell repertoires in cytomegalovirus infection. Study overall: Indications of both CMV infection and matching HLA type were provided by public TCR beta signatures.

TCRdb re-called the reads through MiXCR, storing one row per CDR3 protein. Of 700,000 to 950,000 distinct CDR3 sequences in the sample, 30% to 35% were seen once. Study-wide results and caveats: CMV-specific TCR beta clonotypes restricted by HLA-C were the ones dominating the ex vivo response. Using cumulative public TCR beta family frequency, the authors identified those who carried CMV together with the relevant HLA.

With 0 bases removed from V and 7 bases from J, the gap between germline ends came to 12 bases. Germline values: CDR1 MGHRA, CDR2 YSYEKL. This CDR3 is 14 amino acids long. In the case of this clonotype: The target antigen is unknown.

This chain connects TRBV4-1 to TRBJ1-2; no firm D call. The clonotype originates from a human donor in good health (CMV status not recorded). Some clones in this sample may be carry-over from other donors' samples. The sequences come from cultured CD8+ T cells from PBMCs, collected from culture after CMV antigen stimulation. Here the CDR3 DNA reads TGCGCCAGCAGCCAAGATAATAGAGGCGCTGGCTACACCTTC. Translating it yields CASSQDNRGAGYTF.